What follows are 18 T cell receptor beta chains derived from one specimen sequenced in a study of blood T cell repertoires in COVID-19. The method was immunoSEQ multiplex PCR; TCRdb's version includes in-frame clones alone and lacks a portion of them. The sample holds roughly 230,000 clones, roughly 84% seen once. Sequenced sample: PBMCs or T cells enriched from blood (not recorded which). These receptors all stem from a woman aged 50 to 60 who had been exposed to COVID-19.

The chain employs TRBV7-9 and TRBJ2-7; TRBD1 agrees at 7 bases. The germline CDR1 and CDR2 sequences are SEHNR and FQNEAQ (reference sequence). V trimming: 4 bases; J trimming: 4 bases; junction bases outside the gene matches: 4. CDR3 length equals 13 residues. CDR3 protein: CASSSSTGYEQYF. DNA for the CDR3: TGTGCCAGCAGCTCATCGACAGGGTACGAGCAGTACTTC.

The rearrangement joins TRBV11-2 to TRBJ2-3; 10 nucleotides agree with TRBD2. In germline, CDR1 is SGHAT, CDR2 FQNNGV. This CDR3 comprises 16 residues. J lost 4 bases, V lost 5 bases, and 9 bases had no gene match. CDR3 bases: TGTGCCAGCAGCCCAGGAGCGGGGGGGCCGGCAGATACGCAGTATTTT. Protein: CASSPGAGGPADTQYF.

V usage is TRBV7-2 and J usage is TRBJ2-7; D not resolved. Germline CDR1 reads SGHTA; CDR2 reads FQGNSA. CDR3 length: 12 residues. Trimming stripped 5 bases from V and 4 bases from J, with 9 bases between. CDR3 nucleotides: TGTGCCAGCAGCCCGAGTAGATACGAGCAGTACTTC. Translating gives CASSPSRYEQYF.

The chain uses TRBV29-1 and TRBJ2-7, with D possibly matching TRBD1 (6 bases). CDR1 SQVTM and CDR2 ANQGSEA come from the germline V gene. The CDR3 sequence is 14 residues long. The V and J ends lost 4 bases and 0 bases respectively, with 13 bases between them. The CDR3 region has the DNA TGCAGCGTTGCGACAGGCTCTAGCTCCTACGAGCAGTACTTC. This sequence encodes CSVATGSSSYEQYF.

The CDR3 coding sequence is TGTGCCACCAGCAGGGGGCGCCGGACCGGGGAGCTGTTTTTT. Its protein is CATSRGRRTGELFF. The chain links TRBV15 to TRBJ2-2, with D perhaps TRBD1 (5 bases). Germline V gives CDR1 LNHNV, CDR2 YYDKDF (reference sequence). Trimming took 3 bases from V and 5 from J, leaving 10 bases between them. The CDR3 length is 14 residues.

V gene TRBV28 combines with J gene TRBJ1-2, with 10 bases fitting TRBD1. The ends lost 6 bases at V and 6 bases at J; junction bases unmatched: 7. Per the germline V gene, CDR1 is MDHEN and CDR2 is SYDVKM. CDR3 size: 14 residues. The CDR3 here is CASRTSGTGDGYTF. Written as DNA, the CDR3 is TGTGCCAGCAGGACCTCCGGGACAGGGGATGGCTACACCTTC.

The J gene is TRBJ2-1, the V gene TRBV7-2; D gene ambiguous. Per germline, CDR1 SGHTA and CDR2 FQGNSA. V was cut by 6 bases and J by 2 bases, with 14 bases left in between. CDR3 size: 15 residues. The CDR3 DNA reads TGTGCCAGCAGTCTCGTCCAGTCGACCTACAATGAGCAGTTCTTC. Amino acids: CASSLVQSTYNEQFF.

The V gene is TRBV6-2 or TRBV6-3, the J gene TRBJ2-7; D is unresolved. The CDR3 runs 14 residues. Germline V gene data show CDR1 as MNHEY and CDR2 as SVGEGT. Trimming removed 0 bases at V and 4 bases at J, with 10 bases between. CDR3 nucleotides: TGTGCCAGCAGTTACTCAAGAGGCGTTTACGAGCAGTACTTC. Translating gives CASSYSRGVYEQYF.

A note on this clone: Other DNA sequences in the sample encode the same CDR3. The CDR3: CSVDPGGTGELFF. The CDR3, as DNA: TGCAGCGTTGACCCAGGGGGCACCGGGGAGCTGTTTTTT. The chain uses TRBV29-1 and TRBJ2-2, with 7 nucleotides matching TRBD1. The CDR3 runs 13 residues. CDR1 and CDR2 from the germline V gene are SQVTM and ANQGSEA. J was trimmed by 4 bases and V by 3 bases; bases with no gene match: 2.

This clone was counted only a few times. The V gene is TRBV7-9, the J gene TRBJ2-3; D call uncertain. The CDR3 is made up of 15 amino acids. V lost 5 bases, J lost 4 bases, and 16 bases lay in between. CDR1 is SEHNR and CDR2 is FQNEAQ in the germline V gene (reference sequence). The DNA of the CDR3 is TGTGCCAGCAGCCCTCGTAAGCTGGCGGCAGATACGCAGTATTTT. This codes for CASSPRKLAADTQYF.

The rearrangement links TRBV11-2 to TRBJ2-1, with D possibly TRBD2 on 5 matching bases. This CDR3 is built from 15 residues. V was shortened by 1 base and J by 3 bases, with 10 bases between the two germline ends. Looked up from germline, CDR1 is SGHAT and CDR2 is FQNNGV. This CDR3 is CASSLGSGYYNEQFF. The DNA of the CDR3 is TGTGCCAGCAGCTTAGGGAGCGGCTACTACAATGAGCAGTTCTTC.

This clone was detected ten times or more. The rearrangement links TRBV19 to TRBJ1-1; the D is unclear. There are 13 residues in the CDR3. V was shortened by 6 bases and J by 4 bases, with 12 bases between the two germline ends. The germline V gene encodes CDR1 LNHDA and CDR2 SQIVND (reference sequence). The CDR3 nucleotides are TGTGCCAGTAGCCAAGGTCGGGGCACTGAAGCTTTCTTT. It translates to CASSQGRGTEAFF.

CDR3 sequence reads: CASSPRDFGGELFF. The CDR3 DNA is TGTGCCAGCAGCCCTCGGGACTTCGGAGGGGAGCTGTTTTTT. The rearrangement uses TRBV4-2 and TRBJ2-2, with D possibly being TRBD2 (6 bases). The CDR3 runs 14 residues. The V end was cut by 4 bases, the J end by 8 bases, with 14 bases between. CDR1 is LGHNA and CDR2 is YNFKEQ in the germline V gene.

CDR3 nucleotides: TGTGCCAGCAGTTTAGGTGGCCAGCGGGGGCTGTACGAGCAGTACTTC. This translates into CASSLGGQRGLYEQYF. This chain connects TRBV27 to TRBJ2-7, with 8 bases identical to TRBD2. The germline V gene encodes CDR1 MNHEY and CDR2 SMNVEV (reference sequence). CDR3 length equals 16 residues. V lost 2 bases and J lost 4; bases outside the gene matches: 10.

The chain carries TRBV10-2 and TRBJ1-5; D is undetermined. V was pared by 6 bases and J by 7 bases, with 10 bases between. CDR1 and CDR2 (germline): WSHSY, SAAADI. The CDR3 has 12 amino acids. CDR3 residues: CASSNSRQPQHF. The CDR3 region has the DNA TGCGCCAGCAGCAATTCCAGGCAGCCCCAGCATTTT.

This sequence joins TRBV7-2 and TRBJ2-7, with D possibly being TRBD2 (5 bases). Trimming took off 3 bases at V and 2 bases at J, with 8 bases between the two ends. CDR1 is SGHTA and CDR2 is FQGNSA in the germline V gene. The CDR3 sequence is 13 residues long. The CDR3 loop is CASSLGGPYEQYF. CDR3 nucleotide sequence: TGTGCCAGCAGCTTGGGCGGGCCCTACGAGCAGTACTTC.

CDR3 loop: CASNFLGRGRNTEAFF. The CDR3 nucleotides are TGTGCCAGCAACTTTTTAGGCAGGGGACGGAACACTGAAGCTTTCTTT. The chain employs TRBV3-1 (or the pseudogene TRBV3-2) and TRBJ1-1; perhaps TRBD1 as D (6 bases). The CDR3 has 16 amino acids. Trimming removed 7 bases at V and 1 base at J, with 19 bases between. Germline CDR1 LGHDT, CDR2 YNNKEL (reference sequence).

J is TRBJ2-2 and V is TRBV2; possible D gene TRBD1, 5 bases. CDR1 is SNHLY and CDR2 is FYNNEI in the germline V gene. The V end lost 3 bases, the J end lost 5 bases, and 13 bases lay between the germline ends. The CDR3 has 15 residues. The chain's CDR3 is CASSDLGVGTGELFF. The CDR3 coding sequence is TGTGCCAGCAGTGATTTAGGGGTGGGAACCGGGGAGCTGTTTTTT.